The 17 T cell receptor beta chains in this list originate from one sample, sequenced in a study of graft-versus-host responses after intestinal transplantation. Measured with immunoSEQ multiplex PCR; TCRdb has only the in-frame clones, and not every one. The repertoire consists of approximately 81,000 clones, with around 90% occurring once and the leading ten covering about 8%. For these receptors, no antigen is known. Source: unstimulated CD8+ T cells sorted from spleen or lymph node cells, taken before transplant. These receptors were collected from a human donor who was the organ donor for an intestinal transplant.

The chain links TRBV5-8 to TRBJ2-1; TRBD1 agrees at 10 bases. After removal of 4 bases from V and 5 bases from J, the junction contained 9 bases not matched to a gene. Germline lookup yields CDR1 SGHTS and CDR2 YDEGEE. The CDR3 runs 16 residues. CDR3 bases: TGTGCCAGCAGCCCGAGGGCCGGGACAGGGGACAATGAGCAGTTCTTC. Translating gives CASSPRAGTGDNEQFF. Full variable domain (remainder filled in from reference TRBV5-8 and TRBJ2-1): EAGVTQSPTHLIKTRGQQATLRCSPISGHTSVYWYQQALGLGLQFLLWYDEGEERNRGNFPPRFSGRQFPNYSSELNVNALELEDSALYLCASSPRAGTGDNEQFFGPGTRLTVL.

Written as DNA, the CDR3 is TGTGCCAGCCTGGGGGGGAATTCACCCCTCCACTTT. This translates into CASLGGNSPLHF. J is TRBJ1-6 and V is TRBV27; weak D call: TRBD1 (5 bases). This CDR3 is built from 12 residues. The ends were cut back, 8 bases at V and 7 bases at J, with 9 bases in the middle. CDR1 is MNHEY, CDR2 SMNVEV, per germline (reference sequence).

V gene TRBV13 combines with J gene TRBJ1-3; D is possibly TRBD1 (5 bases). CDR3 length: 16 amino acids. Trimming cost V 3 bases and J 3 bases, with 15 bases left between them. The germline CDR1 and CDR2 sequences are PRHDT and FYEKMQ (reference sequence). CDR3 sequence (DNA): TGTGCCAGCAGCTTGGGAGCAGGGCCCTATGGAAACACCATATATTTT. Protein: CASSLGAGPYGNTIYF.

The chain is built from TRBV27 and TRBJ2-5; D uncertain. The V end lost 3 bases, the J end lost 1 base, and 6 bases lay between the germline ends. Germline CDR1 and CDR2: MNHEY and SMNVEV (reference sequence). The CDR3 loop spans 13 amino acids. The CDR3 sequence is CASSFGSQETQYF. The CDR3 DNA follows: TGTGCCAGCAGTTTCGGGTCCCAAGAGACCCAGTACTTC.

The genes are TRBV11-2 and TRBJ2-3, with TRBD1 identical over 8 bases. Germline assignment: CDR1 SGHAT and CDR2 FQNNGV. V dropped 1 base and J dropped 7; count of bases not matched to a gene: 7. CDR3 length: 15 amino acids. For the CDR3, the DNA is TGTGCCAGCAGCTTAGTTCTAGACAGGGGCCATACGCAGTATTTT. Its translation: CASSLVLDRGHTQYF.

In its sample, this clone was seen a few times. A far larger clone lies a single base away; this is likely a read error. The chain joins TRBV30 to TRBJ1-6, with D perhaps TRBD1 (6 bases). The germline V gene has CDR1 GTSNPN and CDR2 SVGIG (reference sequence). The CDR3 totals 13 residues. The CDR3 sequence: CAWNPAGVSPLYF. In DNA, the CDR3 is TGTGCCTGGAACCCGGCAGGGGTTTCACCCCTCTACTTT.

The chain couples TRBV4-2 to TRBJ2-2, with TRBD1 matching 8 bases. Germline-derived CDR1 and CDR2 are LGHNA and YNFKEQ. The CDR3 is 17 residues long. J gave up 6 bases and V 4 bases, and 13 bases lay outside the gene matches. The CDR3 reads CASSRLQGGEAAGELFF. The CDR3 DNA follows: TGTGCCAGCAGCCGCCTACAGGGGGGCGAAGCTGCCGGGGAGCTGTTTTTT.

The CDR3 nucleotides are TGTGCCAGTAGTATGGGTTTGGGGTATACTGAAGCTTTCTTT. This translates into CASSMGLGYTEAFF. The chain is built from TRBV19 and TRBJ1-1, with unresolved D. Germline V gene data show CDR1 as LNHDA and CDR2 as SQIVND (reference sequence). The CDR3 has 14 residues. Deletions cut 3 bases from V and 5 bases from J, with 13 bases between.

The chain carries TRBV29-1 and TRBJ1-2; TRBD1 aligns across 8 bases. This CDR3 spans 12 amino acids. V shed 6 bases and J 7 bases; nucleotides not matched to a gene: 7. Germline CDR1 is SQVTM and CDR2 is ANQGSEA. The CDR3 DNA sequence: TGCAGCGTCCCAGGGGGCGCGGGTGGCTACACCTTC. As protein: CSVPGGAGGYTF.

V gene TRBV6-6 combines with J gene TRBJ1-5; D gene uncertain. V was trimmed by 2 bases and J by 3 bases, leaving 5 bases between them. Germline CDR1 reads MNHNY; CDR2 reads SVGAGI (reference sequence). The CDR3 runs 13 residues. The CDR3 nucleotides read TGTGCCAGCAGTTACAGATTCAATCAGCCCCAGCATTTT. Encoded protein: CASSYRFNQPQHF.

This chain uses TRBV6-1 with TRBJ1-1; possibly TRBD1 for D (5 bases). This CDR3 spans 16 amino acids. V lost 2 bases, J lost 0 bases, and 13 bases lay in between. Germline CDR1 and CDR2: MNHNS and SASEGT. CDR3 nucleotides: TGTGCCAGCAGTGAACTAACAGGAGAGATGAACACTGAAGCTTTCTTT. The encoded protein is CASSELTGEMNTEAFF.

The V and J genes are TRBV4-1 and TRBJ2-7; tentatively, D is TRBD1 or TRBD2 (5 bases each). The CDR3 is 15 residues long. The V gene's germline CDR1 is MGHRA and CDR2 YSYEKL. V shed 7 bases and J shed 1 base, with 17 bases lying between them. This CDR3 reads CASTLLSGGSYEQYF. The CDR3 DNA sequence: TGCGCCAGCACCCTATTGAGTGGGGGATCCTACGAGCAGTACTTC.

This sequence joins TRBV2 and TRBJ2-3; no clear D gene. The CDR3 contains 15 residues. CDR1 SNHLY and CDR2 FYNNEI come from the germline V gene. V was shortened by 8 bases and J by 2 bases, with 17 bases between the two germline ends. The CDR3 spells CASVFRYRITDTQYF. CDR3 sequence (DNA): TGTGCCAGCGTATTCAGGTACCGAATCACAGATACGCAGTATTTT.

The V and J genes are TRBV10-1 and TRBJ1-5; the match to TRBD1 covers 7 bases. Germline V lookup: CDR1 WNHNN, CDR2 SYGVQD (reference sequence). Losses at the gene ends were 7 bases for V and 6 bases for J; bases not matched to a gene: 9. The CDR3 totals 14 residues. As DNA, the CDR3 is TGCGCCAGCACCGACAGGGCGGGTTGTCAGCCCCAGCATTTT. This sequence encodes CASTDRAGCQPQHF.

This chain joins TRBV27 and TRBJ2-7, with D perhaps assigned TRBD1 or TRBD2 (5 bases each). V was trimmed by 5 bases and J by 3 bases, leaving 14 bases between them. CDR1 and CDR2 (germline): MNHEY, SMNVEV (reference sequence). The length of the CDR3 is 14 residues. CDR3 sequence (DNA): TGTGCCAGCAGTACGGGACCCCCCTTCTACGAGCAGTACTTC. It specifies CASSTGPPFYEQYF.

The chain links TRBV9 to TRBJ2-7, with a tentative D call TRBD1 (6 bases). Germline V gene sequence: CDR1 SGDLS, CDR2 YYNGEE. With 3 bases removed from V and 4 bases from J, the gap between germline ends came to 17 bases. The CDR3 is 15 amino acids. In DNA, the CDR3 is TGTGCCAGCAGCGCCGACCCCGGGACATTTTACGAGCAGTACTTC. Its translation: CASSADPGTFYEQYF.

The DNA of the CDR3 is TGCACCAGCAGCCACTTGACAAGGACTAGCGGGGGGTCAGAGAACAATGAGCAGTTCTTC. This gives the protein CTSSHLTRTSGGSENNEQFF. V is TRBV1 and J is TRBJ2-1; the table's D call, TRBD2, was not checked against the DNA. TRBV1 constitutes a pseudogene. This CDR3 is built from 20 residues.